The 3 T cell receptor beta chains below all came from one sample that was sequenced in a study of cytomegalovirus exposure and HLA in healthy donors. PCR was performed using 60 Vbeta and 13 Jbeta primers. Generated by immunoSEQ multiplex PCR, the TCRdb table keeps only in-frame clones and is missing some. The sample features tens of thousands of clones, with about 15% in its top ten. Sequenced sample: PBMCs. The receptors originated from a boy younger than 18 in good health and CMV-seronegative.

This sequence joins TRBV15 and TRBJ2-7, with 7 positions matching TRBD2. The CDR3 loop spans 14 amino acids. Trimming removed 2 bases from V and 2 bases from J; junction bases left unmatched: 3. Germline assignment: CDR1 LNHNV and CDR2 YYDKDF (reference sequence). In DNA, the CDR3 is TGTGCCACCAGCAGACCGGGAGGCGCCTACGAGCAGTACTTC. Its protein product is CATSRPGGAYEQYF.

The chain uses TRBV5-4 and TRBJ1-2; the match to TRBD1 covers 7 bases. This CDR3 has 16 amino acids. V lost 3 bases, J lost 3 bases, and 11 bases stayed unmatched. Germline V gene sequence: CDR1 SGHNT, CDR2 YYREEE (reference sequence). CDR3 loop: CASSSSLGQGDYGYTF. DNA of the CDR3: TGTGCCAGCAGCTCCAGCCTGGGGCAGGGGGACTATGGCTACACCTTC.

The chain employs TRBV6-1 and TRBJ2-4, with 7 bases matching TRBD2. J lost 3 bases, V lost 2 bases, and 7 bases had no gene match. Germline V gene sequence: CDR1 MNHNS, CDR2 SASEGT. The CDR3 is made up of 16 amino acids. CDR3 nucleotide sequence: TGTGCCAGCAGTGAAAACAGCCCGGGGGGCAAAAACATTCAGTACTTC. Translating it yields CASSENSPGGKNIQYF.